The 23 T cell receptor beta chains reported below all come from one sample, sequenced in a study of blood T cells in healthy people across ages. The second PCR ran roughly 6 to 11 cycles with a sample-barcoded 5' primer and J-beta primers. MiXCR was run by TCRdb on the 5' RACE reads, yielding one entry per CDR3 protein. The sample carries 1.5 million to 2 million distinct CDR3 sequences, around half recorded once. Sequenced input: blood. These receptors were taken from a woman between 35 and 50 years old in good health.

This clonotype has more than one count but fewer than ten. The chain employs TRBV29-1 and TRBJ2-5; 7 bases map to TRBD2. Losses at the gene ends were 6 bases for V and 1 base for J; bases not matched to a gene: 8. CDR1 is SQVTM, CDR2 ANQGSEA, per germline. The CDR3 has 14 residues. The CDR3 region is CSVAGLGGQETQYF. As DNA, the CDR3 is TGCAGCGTAGCGGGGCTGGGGGGCCAAGAGACCCAGTACTTC.

This clonotype was counted only a few times. The chain uses TRBV3-1 and TRBJ2-3, with TRBD2 matching over 10 bases. The trim removed 1 base at V and 1 base at J, leaving 5 bases unmatched. The germline V gene has CDR1 LGHDT and CDR2 YNNKEL (reference sequence). CDR3 length: 17 amino acids. The CDR3 loop reads CASSQAPLAGGTDTQYF. CDR3 DNA: TGTGCCAGCAGCCAAGCCCCCCTAGCGGGGGGCACAGATACGCAGTATTTT.

This clonotype came up many times. This sequence joins TRBV7-2 and TRBJ2-1; D is possibly TRBD1 (6 bases). Germline assignment: CDR1 SGHTA and CDR2 FQGNSA. Trimming took off 8 bases at V and 6 bases at J, with 17 bases between the two ends. The CDR3 has 14 residues. CDR3 bases: TGTGCCAGCGCCCCCGGCAGGGGCTCCAATGAGCAGTTCTTC. Residues: CASAPGRGSNEQFF.

The V call is TRBV11-3, the J call TRBJ2-7, with D hard to call. V was clipped by 2 bases and J by 5 bases, with 7 bases between them. The CDR3 contains 12 residues. Germline V CDR1 and CDR2: SGHNT, YENEEA. The CDR3 loop is CASSLFPDEQYF. The DNA for the CDR3 is TGTGCCAGCAGCTTATTTCCCGACGAGCAGTACTTC.

V usage is TRBV28 and J usage is TRBJ2-7; the D gene is possibly TRBD1 (5 bases). Trimming removed 7 bases from V and 3 bases from J, with 16 bases in between. The CDR3 covers 14 residues. Germline CDR1 is MDHEN and CDR2 is SYDVKM. This CDR3 is CASMTRAKNYEQYF. The CDR3 DNA reads as TGTGCCAGCATGACCAGGGCCAAAAACTACGAGCAGTACTTC.

The chain joins TRBV20-1 to TRBJ2-5, with D unresolved. Germline V CDR1 and CDR2: DFQATT, SNEGSKA (reference sequence). Trimming removed 1 base from V and 3 bases from J, with 12 bases in between. The CDR3 has 14 residues. CDR3 DNA: TGCAGTGCTAGAGTTCGGGTGGGGAAAGAGACCCAGTACTTC. This translates into CSARVRVGKETQYF.

This clonotype appeared a few times. The rearrangement links TRBV28 to TRBJ2-5; D may be TRBD2 (6 bases). V was trimmed by 6 bases and J by 3 bases, leaving 11 bases between them. Germline assignment: CDR1 MDHEN and CDR2 SYDVKM. This CDR3 contains 13 residues. CDR3 DNA sequence: TGTGCCAGCAGCCTGGACTACAAAGAGACCCAGTACTTC. Translation gives CASSLDYKETQYF.

The chain links TRBV29-1 to TRBJ1-5; 9 bases align to TRBD1. The CDR3 has 13 amino acids. Trimming at V came to 6 bases and at J to 7 bases, leaving 7 bases not matched to a gene. Germline loops: CDR1 SQVTM, CDR2 ANQGSEA. CDR3 protein: CSVRTGVGQPQHF. Written as DNA, the CDR3 is TGCAGCGTCAGGACAGGGGTGGGGCAGCCCCAGCATTTT.

This clonotype was counted a few times. V and J are TRBV11-2 and TRBJ2-7, with D perhaps TRBD1 or TRBD2 (5 bases each). The CDR3 sequence is 14 residues long. V was clipped by 5 bases and J by 2 bases, with 13 bases between them. The germline CDR1 and CDR2 sequences are SGHAT and FQNNGV. The CDR3 DNA reads as TGTGCCAGCAGCCGCCTCCGGGGCACCTACGAGCAGTACTTC. It encodes CASSRLRGTYEQYF.

The chain joins TRBV3-1 to TRBJ2-5, with D uncertain. Germline lookup yields CDR1 LGHDT and CDR2 YNNKEL (reference sequence). Trimming cost V 2 bases and J 11 bases, with 9 bases left between them. The CDR3 runs to 11 residues. The CDR3 coding sequence is TGTGCCAGCAGCCAATTGACGGAGCAGTACTTC. It encodes CASSQLTEQYF.

The rearrangement joins TRBV28 to TRBJ2-4, with D tentatively TRBD1 (5 bases). Germline V gene lookup returns CDR1 MDHEN and CDR2 SYDVKM. V lost 3 bases to trimming and J lost 6 bases, with 18 bases between them. This CDR3 spans 16 amino acids. This CDR3 is CASSLVKGYSGNIQYF. As DNA, the CDR3 is TGTGCCAGCAGTTTGGTGAAGGGGTATTCAGGAAACATTCAGTACTTC.

This clonotype has only a few counts. CDR3 DNA: TGTGCCAGCTCACGAACTAGCGGGGGTTTCAATGAGCAGTTCTTC. The encoded protein is CASSRTSGGFNEQFF. The rearrangement joins TRBV18 to TRBJ2-1, with 11 bases lining up with TRBD2. With V trimmed by 4 bases and J by 6 bases, 5 bases remained unmatched. The CDR3 spans 15 residues. Germline V lookup: CDR1 KGHSH, CDR2 LQKENI.

Only a few counts were recorded for this clonotype. V usage is TRBV4-3 and J usage is TRBJ2-7; perhaps TRBD2 as D (6 bases). CDR1 LGHNA and CDR2 YSLEER come from the germline V gene. The CDR3 consists of 15 residues. Trimming stripped 2 bases from V and 2 bases from J, with 13 bases between. CDR3 loop: CASSQYAGRTYEQYF. The CDR3 DNA sequence: TGCGCCAGCAGCCAATATGCAGGGAGGACCTACGAGCAGTACTTC.

The rearrangement uses TRBV7-2 and TRBJ1-4, with TRBD1 matching 9 bases. The CDR3 has 15 amino acids. From germline, CDR1 is SGHTA and CDR2 FQGNSA. The trim removed 1 base at V and 10 bases at J, leaving 7 bases unmatched. Here the CDR3 reads CASSLGREGQGKLFF. CDR3 DNA: TGTGCCAGCAGCTTAGGGCGCGAGGGACAGGGAAAACTGTTTTTT.

The chain recombines TRBV11-2 with TRBJ2-7; no definite D call. The CDR3 sequence is 13 residues long. V was shortened by 3 bases and J by 6 bases, with 12 bases between the two germline ends. Germline V lookup: CDR1 SGHAT, CDR2 FQNNGV. DNA of the CDR3: TGTGCCAGCAGCTTCGAGCCAACAAGCGAGCAGTACTTC. Protein product: CASSFEPTSEQYF.

In its sample, this clonotype was seen a few times. The chain has TRBV21-1 and TRBJ2-5; the listed D gene, TRBD1, was not tested against the DNA. TRBV21-1 is a documented pseudogene. There are 17 residues in the CDR3. The CDR3 coding sequence is TGTGCCAGCAGGCTTATAAAGGGGGCCCCCGTTGAGGAGACCCAGTACTTC. Protein: CASRLIKGAPVEETQYF.

This chain uses TRBV29-1 with TRBJ2-1, with 9 bases lining up with TRBD1. J lost 6 bases, V lost 8 bases, and 14 bases had no gene match. CDR3 size: 15 residues. Germline V lookup: CDR1 SQVTM, CDR2 ANQGSEA. The CDR3, as DNA: TGCAGCCCTTTGACAGGGGGACGGAGGGTCAATGAGCAGTTCTTC. It encodes CSPLTGGRRVNEQFF.

The chain uses TRBV28 and TRBJ2-3, with TRBD1 matching 8 bases. The CDR3 covers 15 residues. The J segment lost 2 bases and the V segment lost 8 bases, leaving 9 bases of the junction unmatched. Germline values: CDR1 MDHEN, CDR2 SYDVKM. The CDR3 bases are TGTGCCAGCTTGAGACAGGGGTCTTACACAGATACGCAGTATTTT. Encoded protein: CASLRQGSYTDTQYF. Full variable domain (rest looked up from reference TRBV28 and TRBJ2-3): DVKVTQSSRYLVKRTGEKVFLECVQDMDHENMFWYRQDPGLGLRLIYFSYDVKMKEKGDIPEGYSVSREKKERFSLILESASTNQTSMYLCASLRQGSYTDTQYFGPGTRLTVL.

The V and J genes are TRBV9 and TRBJ2-5; the D gene could be TRBD1 or TRBD2 (7 bases each). V was clipped by 4 bases and J by 4 bases, with 14 bases between them. The CDR3 loop spans 14 amino acids. Germline V lookup: CDR1 SGDLS, CDR2 YYNGEE. Written as DNA, the CDR3 is TGTGCCAGCAGCCCAGGGGGGGGAGGAGAGACCCAGTACTTC. Translation gives CASSPGGGGETQYF.

The V gene is TRBV5-1, the J gene TRBJ2-7, with 9 nucleotides matching TRBD1. The V gene end was trimmed by 4 bases and the J gene end by 6 bases; junction bases not matched to a gene: 11. The CDR3 loop spans 15 amino acids. The germline gives CDR1 SGHRS, CDR2 YFSETQ. CDR3: CASSLGRTGESEQYF. The CDR3, as DNA: TGCGCCAGCAGCCTGGGAAGGACAGGGGAAAGCGAGCAGTACTTC.

The chain links TRBV7-9 to TRBJ2-3, with D perhaps matching TRBD2 (5 bases). The V gene lost 8 bases and the J gene lost 4 bases, with 19 bases spanning the gap. The CDR3 runs 15 residues. Per the germline V gene, CDR1 is SEHNR and CDR2 is FQNEAQ (reference sequence). CDR3 nucleotides: TGTGCCAGCTTGCTCACCGGGGTCGGACCAGATACGCAGTATTTT. The encoded protein is CASLLTGVGPDTQYF.

The chain uses TRBV15 and TRBJ2-1; maybe TRBD2 (5 bases). The germline CDR1 and CDR2 sequences are LNHNV and YYDKDF (reference sequence). This CDR3 has 12 amino acids. V lost 5 bases and J 10 bases, leaving 12 bases between the germline ends. CDR3 nucleotides: TGTGCCACCAGCTTCCCGCGGGTAGAGCAGTTCTTC. This encodes CATSFPRVEQFF.

The chain carries TRBV12-5 and TRBJ2-3, with 11 bases aligning to TRBD2. The CDR3 is 18 residues long. With V trimmed by 2 bases and J by 3 bases, 10 bases remained unmatched. In germline, CDR1 is LGHNT, CDR2 FRNRAP. CDR3 residues: CASGLSQLAGGQTDTQYF. The CDR3 DNA is TGTGCTAGTGGTTTGTCACAATTAGCGGGGGGGCAAACAGATACGCAGTATTTT.